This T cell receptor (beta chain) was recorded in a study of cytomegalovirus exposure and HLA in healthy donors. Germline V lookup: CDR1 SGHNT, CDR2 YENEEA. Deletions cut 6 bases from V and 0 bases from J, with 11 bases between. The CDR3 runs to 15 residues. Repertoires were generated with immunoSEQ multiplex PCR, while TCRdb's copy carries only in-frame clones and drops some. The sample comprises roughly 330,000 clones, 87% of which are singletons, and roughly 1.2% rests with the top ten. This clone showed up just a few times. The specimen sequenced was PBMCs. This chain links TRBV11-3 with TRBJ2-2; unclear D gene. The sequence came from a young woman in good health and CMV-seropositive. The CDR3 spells CASSGAVANTGELFF. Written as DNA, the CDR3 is TGTGCCAGCAGTGGTGCGGTAGCGAACACCGGGGAGCTGTTTTTT.